A single sample gave rise to the 28 T cell receptor beta chains below, sequenced in a study of read filtering for tumor transcriptome and immune sequencing. This library used about 400 ng RNA and molecular barcoded adaptors spanning alpha/delta and beta/gamma chains. TCRdb itself ran the reads through MiXCR, one entry per CDR3 protein. This sample has roughly 6,000 distinct CDR3 sequences, with around 20% found just once. Sequenced input: a population of CD138-negative cells sorted from bone marrow. The receptors were gathered from a donor over 35 with multiple myeloma.

Comment on this clonotype: The conserved final phenylalanine or tryptophan is absent from the CDR3, which likely points to a read error. No DNA is shown, since the ends of the CDR3 on it are uncertain; the CDR3 is the one TCRdb lists. The V gene is TRBV20-1, the J gene TRBJ2-1; the table's D call, TRBD2, has no DNA check behind it. Including both end residues, the CDR3 is 20 amino acids long. Germline values: CDR1 DFQATT, CDR2 SNEGSKA (reference sequence). The CDR3 spells CSARDPGKLAGGVGYNERFL.

This clonotype appeared many times. This chain links TRBV24-1 with TRBJ2-3; unclear D gene. The germline V and J ends were trimmed by 6 bases and 0 bases, with 6 bases remaining between them. The CDR3 totals 13 residues. Germline V gives CDR1 KGHDR, CDR2 SFDVKD. CDR3 DNA: TGTGCCACCAGTCTACCCAGCACAGATACGCAGTATTTT. This translates into CATSLPSTDTQYF.

This clonotype was seen a handful of times. DNA for the CDR3: TGCAGCGTTGTAATGGCGATGGGGACCGGGGAGCTGTTTTTT. Protein: CSVVMAMGTGELFF. This chain joins TRBV29-1 and TRBJ2-2; no clear D gene. The V gene lost 4 bases and the J gene lost 5 bases, with 14 bases spanning the gap. The germline V gene has CDR1 SQVTM and CDR2 ANQGSEA. This CDR3 is 14 amino acids long.

Note on this clonotype: The junction differs from germline at one of its ends, possibly a read error. V and J are TRBV29-1 and TRBJ1-5; unclear D gene. The CDR3 is 14 amino acids. From germline, CDR1 is SQVTM and CDR2 ANQGSEA. CDR3 sequence: CSVGAGKSHQPHHF. CDR3 in DNA: TGCAGCGTTGGCGCCGGGAAAAGCCATCAGCCCCATCATTTT.

There are many counts of this clonotype. The chain carries TRBV5-1 and TRBJ2-3, with 8 bases aligning to TRBD2. The CDR3 covers 14 residues. In germline, CDR1 is SGHRS, CDR2 YFSETQ. Trimming at V came to 4 bases and at J to 4 bases, leaving 5 bases not matched to a gene. The CDR3 coding sequence is TGCGCCAGCAGCCCGGGAGGGGGACCAGATACGCAGTATTTT. Translated, it gives CASSPGGGPDTQYF. Using reference TRBV5-1 and TRBJ2-3 for the parts outside the CDR3, the full variable domain is KAGVTQTPRYLIKTRGQQVTLSCSPISGHRSVSWYQQTPGQGLQFLFEYFSETQRNKGNFPGRFSGRQFSNSRSEMNVSTLELGDSALYLCASSPGGGPDTQYFGPGTRLTVL.

In the case of this clonotype: This probably arose from a read error, given a far larger clone one base away. The chain links TRBV28 to TRBJ1-6, with D unclear. The end of the DNA is better explained by TRBJ1-1, so the J call may be wrong. The CDR3 runs to 13 residues. The germline CDR1 and CDR2 sequences are MDHEN and SYDVKM. The CDR3 nucleotides read TGTGCCAGCAAACTTACCCCCGGCACTGAAGCTTTCTTT. Protein sequence: CASKLTPGTEAFF.

This clonotype was observed at least ten times. V gene TRBV6-2 or TRBV6-3 combines with J gene TRBJ2-7; tentatively, D is TRBD1 (5 bases). From germline, CDR1 is MNHEY and CDR2 SVGEGT. This CDR3 spans 17 amino acids. Trimming removed 1 base at V and 5 bases at J, with 21 bases between. CDR3 nucleotide sequence: TGTGCCAGCAGTTACTGGTGGATGGGGCCTCCCAAGGACGAGCAGTACTTC. This codes for CASSYWWMGPPKDEQYF.

This clonotype was counted at least ten times. The rearrangement uses TRBV18 and TRBJ2-1; D is perhaps TRBD2 (6 bases). Germline V gene lookup returns CDR1 KGHSH and CDR2 LQKENI. CDR3 length equals 13 residues. V was cut by 7 bases and J by 8 bases, with 15 bases left in between. CDR3 nucleotide sequence: TGTGCCAGCTGGGGCGGGGTTAAGGATGAGCAGTTCTTC. It is translated as CASWGGVKDEQFF.

Concerning this clonotype: Here the CDR3 omits its conserved ending phenylalanine or tryptophan, so a read error is the likely source. The chain combines TRBV25-1 with TRBJ2-7, with 9 bases aligning to TRBD2. V trimming: 0 bases; J trimming: 4 bases; junction bases outside the gene matches: 7. Looked up from germline, CDR1 is MGHDK and CDR2 is SYGVNS. The CDR3 consists of 16 residues. The CDR3 nucleotides are TGTGCCAGCAGTGAATACCTAGCGGGGTGGGTGTACGAGCAGTACTCC. Amino acid sequence: CASSEYLAGWVYEQYS.

This clonotype was picked up many times. The V call is TRBV25-1, the J call TRBJ1-2; TRBD1 might be the D (5 bases). V was trimmed by 5 bases and J by 0 bases, leaving 7 bases between them. The length of the CDR3 is 13 residues. Germline values: CDR1 MGHDK, CDR2 SYGVNS. The CDR3 DNA reads TGTGCCAGCAGTCCAGGGACTAACTATGGCTACACCTTC. It codes for CASSPGTNYGYTF.

This sequence joins TRBV4-1 and TRBJ1-1; a weak D match, TRBD1 (5 bases). V dropped 0 bases and J dropped 0 bases, with 14 bases sitting between them. CDR1 and CDR2 (germline): MGHRA, YSYEKL. This CDR3 spans 17 amino acids. DNA for the CDR3: TGCGCCAGCAGCCAAGATGGCGCAGGGTATATGAACACTGAAGCTTTCTTT. Translated, it gives CASSQDGAGYMNTEAFF.

This clonotype is medium-sized in the sample. This chain connects TRBV7-2 to TRBJ1-6; D is unresolved. CDR3 length: 15 amino acids. Trimming cost V 3 bases and J 5 bases, with 11 bases left between them. Germline-derived CDR1 and CDR2 are SGHTA and FQGNSA. The CDR3: CASSFRQANNSPLHF. The CDR3, as DNA: TGTGCCAGCAGCTTCCGACAAGCAAATAATTCACCCCTCCACTTT.

This clonotype was found many times. This chain joins TRBV7-2 and TRBJ1-4; D is undetermined. Trimming shortened V by 8 bases and J by 6 bases, and 13 bases separated the two germline ends. The CDR3 has 13 residues. The V gene's germline CDR1 is SGHTA and CDR2 FQGNSA. CDR3 protein: CASSQDSHEKLFF. CDR3 coding DNA: TGTGCCAGCTCCCAAGATAGCCATGAAAAACTGTTTTTT.

The sample holds many counts of this clonotype. V and J are TRBV7-2 and TRBJ2-5; 8 positions match TRBD1. Germline V lookup: CDR1 SGHTA, CDR2 FQGNSA. The CDR3 has 15 amino acids. V shed 1 base, J shed 5 bases, and the junction held 6 bases outside the gene matches. CDR3 residues: CASSLEDRVRETQYF. In DNA form, the CDR3 reads TGTGCCAGCAGCTTAGAGGACAGGGTTCGGGAGACCCAGTACTTC. Full variable domain (rest looked up from reference TRBV7-2 and TRBJ2-5): GAGVSQSPSNKVTEKGKDVELRCDPISGHTALYWYRQSLGQGLEFLIYFQGNSAPDKSGLPSDRFSAERTGGSVSTLTIQRTQQEDSAVYLCASSLEDRVRETQYFGPGTRLLVL.

A word on this clonotype: This is likely an artifact of a read error, given a far larger clone one base away. This chain uses TRBV6-6 with TRBJ2-7; D unresolved. The V gene's germline CDR1 is MNHNY and CDR2 SVGAGI (reference sequence). Deletions cut 0 bases from V and 5 bases from J, with 8 bases between. This CDR3 is 13 amino acids long. CDR3 protein: CASSYSSDDEQYF. The CDR3 DNA reads as TGTGCCAGCAGTTACTCGAGTGATGACGAGCAGTACTTC.

Comment on this clonotype: With only one base between it and a far larger clone, this is likely a read error. This sequence joins TRBV11-3 and TRBJ2-3; 10 positions match TRBD2. The CDR3 totals 15 residues. Germline V gene sequence: CDR1 SGHNT, CDR2 YENEEA. The CDR3 protein is CAGSHGTSGTDTQYF. CDR3 in DNA: TGTGCCGGCAGCCATGGGACTAGCGGCACAGATACGCAGTATTTT.

Notes on this clonotype: A far bigger clonotype differs at one base, so this is likely a read error. V and J are TRBV11-1 and TRBJ2-7, with 9 bases aligning to TRBD1. Trimming took 4 bases from V and 5 from J; bases not matched to a gene: 6. The CDR3 consists of 14 residues. CDR1 is SGHAT, CDR2 FQDESV, per germline (reference sequence). The CDR3 sequence is CASSSGDRDHEQYF. The CDR3 bases are TGTGCCAGCAGCTCAGGGGACAGGGACCACGAGCAGTACTTC.

As for this clonotype: Just one base apart from a much larger clone, this may be a read error. The rearrangement links TRBV2 to TRBJ2-7; tentatively, D is TRBD1 (6 bases). Germline loops: CDR1 SNHLY, CDR2 FYNNEI. This CDR3 is 14 amino acids long. DNA of the CDR3: TGTGCCAGCCGAGGGGACACTAAATCCTTCGAGCAGTACTTC. It specifies CASRGDTKSFEQYF.

Points on this clonotype: A read error may be the cause here, since a much bigger clone is one base away. The conserved closing phenylalanine or tryptophan is absent in this CDR3, likely reflecting a read error. The J gene is TRBJ2-3, the V gene TRBV20-1; 8 positions agree with TRBD2. Germline V gene lookup returns CDR1 DFQATT and CDR2 SNEGSKA (reference sequence). This CDR3 spans 13 amino acids. J lost 6 bases, V lost 1 base, and 3 bases had no gene match. CDR3 sequence: CSARVAGFDTQYL. The CDR3 region has the DNA TGCAGTGCTAGAGTAGCGGGGTTTGATACGCAGTATCTT.

Points on this clonotype: A read error is likely here: a far larger clone is one base away. This sequence joins TRBV7-2 and TRBJ1-1, with unresolved D. The V end was cut by 5 bases, the J end by 7 bases, with 8 bases between. Germline V lookup: CDR1 SGHTA, CDR2 FQGNSA. The CDR3 extends over 11 amino acids. The CDR3 reads CASSPYIEAFF. Here the CDR3 DNA reads TGTGCCAGCAGCCCATACATTGAAGCTTTCTTT. The full variable domain, with the rest looked up from reference TRBV7-2 and TRBJ1-1, is GAGVSQSPSNKVTEKGKDVELRCDPISGHTALYWYRQSLGQGLEFLIYFQGNSAPDKSGLPSDRFSAERTGGSVSTLTIQRTQQEDSAVYLCASSPYIEAFFGQGTRLTVV.

In its sample, this clonotype was seen many times. The chain carries TRBV20-1 and TRBJ2-3; D is possibly TRBD1 (7 bases). The V and J ends lost 6 bases and 6 bases respectively, with 13 bases between them. This CDR3 has 12 amino acids. Germline CDR1 and CDR2: DFQATT and SNEGSKA (reference sequence). CDR3 coding DNA: TGCAGTGCCGGAGGGGGCCGGGATACGCAGTATTTT. Protein sequence: CSAGGGRDTQYF.

Relative to its sample, this clonotype is medium-sized. The J gene is TRBJ2-5, the V gene TRBV20-1; D not resolved. Per germline, CDR1 DFQATT and CDR2 SNEGSKA (reference sequence). The CDR3 length is 12 residues. V was clipped by 3 bases and J by 4 bases, with 9 bases between them. CDR3 sequence: CSARPAAETQYF. CDR3 bases: TGCAGTGCTAGGCCGGCAGCAGAGACCCAGTACTTC.

This clonotype is medium-sized in the sample. The chain couples TRBV10-1 to TRBJ1-1; 7 nucleotides align to TRBD1. V was clipped by 5 bases and J by 5 bases; unmatched bases: 8. The CDR3 has 14 amino acids. Germline loops: CDR1 WNHNN, CDR2 SYGVQD (reference sequence). CDR3 bases: TGCGCCAGCAGTCGGGGAGGGGGCCGTACTGAAGCTTTCTTT. As protein: CASSRGGGRTEAFF.

This clonotype has only a few counts. Being one base from a much bigger clone, this may be a read error. In this CDR3 the conserved last residue, phenylalanine or tryptophan, is missing, so a read error is likely. The chain has TRBV20-1 and TRBJ2-1; D gene uncertain. Germline CDR1 DFQATT, CDR2 SNEGSKA (reference sequence). This CDR3 contains 12 residues. Trimming left V 3 bases short and J 3 bases short, with 6 bases between. The CDR3 region has the DNA TGCAGTGCTAGTAGGGACTACAATGAGCAGTTCCTC. As protein: CSASRDYNEQFL.

This clonotype was counted at least ten times. This chain links TRBV12-3 or TRBV12-4 with TRBJ1-3, with 9 bases matching TRBD1. CDR3 length: 14 amino acids. Trimming cost V 6 bases and J 10 bases; bases outside gene matches: 10. CDR3 nucleotides: TGTGCCAGCAGCCGGACAGGGGAAGCGTCTACCATATATTTT. It specifies CASSRTGEASTIYF.

Of note for this clonotype: This may stem from a read error, because a much larger clone lies one nucleotide away. The chain carries TRBV12-3 or TRBV12-4 and TRBJ2-3; no clear D gene. The CDR3 has 11 residues. This CDR3 is CASSPGDTQCF. The CDR3 DNA reads TGTGCCAGCAGCCCTGGAGATACGCAGTGTTTT.

About this clonotype itself: With a much larger clone just one base away, this may be a read error. V gene TRBV6-2 or TRBV6-3 combines with J gene TRBJ2-2; TRBD1 might be the D (6 bases). The germline CDR1 and CDR2 sequences are MNHEY and SVGEGT. The CDR3 spans 14 residues. The CDR3 here is CASRGTKNAGELFF. CDR3 DNA sequence: TGTGCCAGCAGAGGGACAAAGAACGCCGGGGAGCTGTTTTTT.

This clonotype was seen many times. This rearrangement joins TRBV20-1 to TRBJ2-7; D is unresolved. This CDR3 contains 14 residues. The V and J ends lost 1 base and 0 bases respectively, with 10 bases between them. Germline V gene lookup returns CDR1 DFQATT and CDR2 SNEGSKA (reference sequence). CDR3 residues: CSARGPQDSYEQYF. The CDR3 region has the DNA TGCAGTGCTAGAGGCCCTCAGGACTCCTACGAGCAGTACTTC.